Below are 3 T cell receptor beta chains sequenced from a single sample in a study of T cell repertoires in cytomegalovirus infection. TCRdb recomputed calls from the reads with MiXCR, one row per CDR3 protein. Found here are under 250,000 distinct CDR3 sequences, 6% to 8% of them singletons; the top ten hold less than 7.5%. Sequenced input: PBMCs. All receptors derive from a human donor in good health (CMV status not recorded). Some clones in this sample may be carry-over from other donors' samples.

This clonotype occurred many times. CDR3 amino acids: CASSLHDRGLGSPLHF. CDR3 sequence (DNA): TGTGCCAGCAGCTTACACGACAGAGGACTGGGCTCACCCCTCCACTTT. This chain joins TRBV7-9 and TRBJ1-6; weak D call: TRBD1 (5 bases). Germline assignment: CDR1 SEHNR and CDR2 FQNEAQ (reference sequence). Trimming took off 2 bases at V and 10 bases at J, with 18 bases between the two ends. The CDR3 is 16 residues long.

This clonotype was observed many times. The rearrangement links TRBV12-3 or TRBV12-4 to TRBJ1-5; the match to TRBD1 covers 8 bases. The CDR3 consists of 13 residues. Losses at the gene ends were 6 bases for V and 7 bases for J; bases not matched to a gene: 5. The CDR3 loop is CASSNDRGQPQHF. The CDR3 nucleotides read TGTGCCAGCAGCAACGACAGGGGCCAGCCCCAGCATTTT.

Ten or more counts support this clonotype. The chain combines TRBV20-1 with TRBJ1-2, with 7 bases fitting TRBD1. The J segment lost 1 base and the V segment lost 5 bases, leaving 4 bases of the junction unmatched. CDR3 length equals 13 residues. Germline CDR1 DFQATT, CDR2 SNEGSKA (reference sequence). In DNA, the CDR3 is TGCAGTGCTGGGACAGTCCTTAACTATGGCTACACCTTC. Amino acids: CSAGTVLNYGYTF.